The rows below give T cell receptor beta chains drawn from one sample of a study of cytomegalovirus exposure and HLA in healthy donors. Using immunoSEQ multiplex PCR, the repertoire was profiled, and TCRdb retains in-frame clones only, with some absent. The sample holds approximately 150,000 clones; around 75% are singletons and the top ten take approximately 2.9%. What was sequenced was PBMCs. The receptors originated from a woman aged 25 to 45 in good health and CMV-seronegative. Both conserved end residues are part of each CDR3.

TRBJ1-2 | TRBV15 | CATSRDSGVGYTF
TRBJ2-7 | TRBV18 | CASRASGTSGRAGRSYEQYF
TRBJ2-3 | TRBV6-1 | CASSEAQAGGPLDTQYF
- | TRBV19 | CASSRGEQYF
TRBJ2-5 | TRBV5-1 | CASSLGTGDRETQYF
TRBJ1-5 | TRBV27 | CASRPAGGSNQPQHF
TRBJ2-5 | TRBV7-9 | CASSLDSGTGVVTQYF
TRBJ1-5 | TRBV28 | CASSYLYSNQPQHF
TRBJ2-1 | TRBV19 | CASSRTGDNEQFF
TRBJ1-2 | TRBV27 | CASSSSRQGHGYTF
TRBJ2-7 | TRBV7-2 | CASSLFLEFYEQYF
TRBJ2-1 | TRBV9 | CASSVVPGDLEEQFF
TRBJ1-1 | TRBV30 | CAWAGPGDSEAFF
TRBJ1-4 | TRBV5-4 | CASSPDAGTVNEKLFF
TRBJ2-1 | TRBV9 | CASSVPSYNEQFF
TRBJ2-7 | TRBV7-9 | CASSSDTTYEQYF
TRBJ2-3 | TRBV7-9 | CASSLGGLSTDTQYF
TRBJ2-1 | TRBV2 | CASSELAGSYNEQFF
TRBJ2-4 | TRBV6-5 | CASSPDYSAKNIQYF
TRBJ1-3 | TRBV4-3 | CASSSGQGDTIYF
TRBJ2-7 | TRBV7-2 | CASSGQPSSYEQYF
TRBJ2-7 | TRBV29-1 | CSVSEQGKGGYEQYF
- | TRBV6-6 | CASSYSPRGSSYEQYF
TRBJ2-2 | TRBV19 | CASSLLAGGSTGELFF
TRBJ1-2 | TRBV7-3 | CASSSGQGRNYGYTF
TRBJ2-6 | TRBV5-4 | CASTSPGLAATGANVLTF
TRBJ2-2 | TRBV4-3 | CASSQGPSSGSTGELFF
TRBJ2-2 | TRBV27 | CASSSPRSTGELFF
TRBJ2-7 | TRBV5-1 | CASIPQPGLEYEQYF
TRBJ1-5 | TRBV27 | CASSYEVTQPQHF
TRBJ1-2 | TRBV7-2 | CASSPSYGYTF
TRBJ2-7 | TRBV10-3 | CAISENAGPYEQYF
TRBJ2-5 | TRBV14 | CASSRTGAQETQYF
TRBJ2-5 | TRBV11-2 | CASSLWERETQYF
TRBJ2-2 | TRBV2 | CASSPVWPNTGELFF
TRBJ1-6 | TRBV7-3 | CASSLRWGRDSPLHF
TRBJ2-3 | TRBV5-1 | CASSRRTATDTQYF
TRBJ1-5 | TRBV7-2 | CASSFLLDQPQHF
TRBJ1-1 | TRBV5-1 | CASSVDRGGTEAFF
TRBJ2-5 | TRBV5-4 | CASSFSGEETQYF
TRBJ2-3 | TRBV21-1 | CASGTGKDTQYF
TRBJ1-2 | TRBV27 | CASRQGLNYGYTF
TRBJ1-6 | TRBV5-5 | CASSLFGLDSFNSPLHF
TRBJ2-6 | TRBV5-1 | CASSSQGVGTSGANVLTF
TRBJ2-7 | TRBV7-2 | CASSLIQRGYGEQYF
TRBJ2-1 | TRBV27 | CASSYVGPGMRPYNEQFF
TRBJ1-1 | TRBV5-1 | CASSLARGSEAFF
TRBJ2-7 | TRBV7-2 | CASSSGTGASYEQYF
TRBJ1-1 | TRBV10-3 | CAISESFYSTEAFF
TRBJ1-3 | TRBV30 | CAWSRGGAEGNTIYF
TRBJ2-5 | TRBV19 | CASSMANRGGETQYF
TRBJ2-5 | TRBV7-3 | CASSPQGSETQYF
TRBJ2-1 | TRBV11-1 | CASSLGAGANEQFF